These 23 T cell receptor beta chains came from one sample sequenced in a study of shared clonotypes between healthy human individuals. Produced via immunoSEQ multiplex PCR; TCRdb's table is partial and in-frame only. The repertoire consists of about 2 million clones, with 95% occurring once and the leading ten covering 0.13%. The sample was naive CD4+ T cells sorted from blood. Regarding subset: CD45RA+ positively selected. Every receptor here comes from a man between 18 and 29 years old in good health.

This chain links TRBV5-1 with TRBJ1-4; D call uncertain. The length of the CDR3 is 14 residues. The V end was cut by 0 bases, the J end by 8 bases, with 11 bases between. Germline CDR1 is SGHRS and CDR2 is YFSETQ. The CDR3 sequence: CASSLEAPWEKLFF. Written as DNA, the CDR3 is TGCGCCAGCAGCTTGGAGGCGCCTTGGGAAAAACTGTTTTTT.

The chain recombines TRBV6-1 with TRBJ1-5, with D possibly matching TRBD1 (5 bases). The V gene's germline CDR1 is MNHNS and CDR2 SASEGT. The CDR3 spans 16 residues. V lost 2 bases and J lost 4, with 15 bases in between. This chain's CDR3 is CASSEPGRGLNQPQHF. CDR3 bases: TGTGCCAGCAGTGAACCAGGGCGGGGTCTGAATCAGCCCCAGCATTTT.

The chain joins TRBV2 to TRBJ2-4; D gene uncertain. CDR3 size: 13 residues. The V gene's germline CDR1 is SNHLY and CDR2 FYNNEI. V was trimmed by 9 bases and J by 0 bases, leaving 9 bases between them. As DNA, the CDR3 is TGTGCCAGTCAAGAACTAGCCAAAAACATTCAGTACTTC. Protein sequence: CASQELAKNIQYF.

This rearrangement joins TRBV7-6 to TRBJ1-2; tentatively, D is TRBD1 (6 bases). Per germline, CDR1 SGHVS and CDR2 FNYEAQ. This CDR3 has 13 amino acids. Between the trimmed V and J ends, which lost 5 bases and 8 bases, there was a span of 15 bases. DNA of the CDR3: TGTGCCAGCAGCCGCGCTGCAGGGGAGGGCTACACCTTC. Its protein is CASSRAAGEGYTF.

The CDR3 here is CAWSPSLNSPLHF. In DNA form, the CDR3 reads TGTGCCTGGAGCCCGTCCCTTAATTCACCCCTCCACTTT. The gene calls are TRBV30 and TRBJ1-6; D is undetermined. Germline-derived CDR1 and CDR2 are GTSNPN and SVGIG (reference sequence). V was pared by 3 bases and J by 6 bases, with 9 bases between. The CDR3 runs to 13 residues.

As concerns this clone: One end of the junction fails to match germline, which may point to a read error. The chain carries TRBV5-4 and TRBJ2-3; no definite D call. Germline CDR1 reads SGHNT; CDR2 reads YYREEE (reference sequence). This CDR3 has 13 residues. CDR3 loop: CASSPAGTDTQYF. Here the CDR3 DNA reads TGCGCCAGCAGTCCGGCGGGCACAGATACGCAGTATTTT. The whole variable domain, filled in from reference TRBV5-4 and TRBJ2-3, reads ETGVTQSPTHLIKTRGQQVTLRCSSQSGHNTVSWYQQALGQGPQFIFQYYREEENGRGNFPPRFSGLQFPNYSSELNVNALELDDSALYLCASSPAGTDTQYFGPGTRLTVL.

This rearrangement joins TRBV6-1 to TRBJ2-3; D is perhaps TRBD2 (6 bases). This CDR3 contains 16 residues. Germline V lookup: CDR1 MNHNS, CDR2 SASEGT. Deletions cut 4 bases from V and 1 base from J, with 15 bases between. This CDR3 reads CASSAVGRFGTDTQYF. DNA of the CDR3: TGTGCCAGCAGTGCGGTTGGGAGGTTTGGCACAGATACGCAGTATTTT.

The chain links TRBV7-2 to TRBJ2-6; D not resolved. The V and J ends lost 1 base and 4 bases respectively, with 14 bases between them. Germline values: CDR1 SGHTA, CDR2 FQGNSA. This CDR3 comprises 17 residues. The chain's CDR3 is CASSLEPRTPGANVLTF. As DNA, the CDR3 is TGTGCCAGCAGCTTAGAGCCTCGGACCCCCGGGGCCAACGTCCTGACTTTC.

The CDR3 region is CASTQSRGEKLFF. The CDR3 nucleotides read TGCGCCAGCACCCAGTCGAGGGGAGAAAAACTGTTTTTT. The chain carries TRBV4-3 and TRBJ1-4, with a possible D match to TRBD1 (5 bases). Germline-derived CDR1 and CDR2 are LGHNA and YSLEER. V shed 7 bases and J shed 8 bases, with 14 bases lying between them. CDR3 length: 13 amino acids.

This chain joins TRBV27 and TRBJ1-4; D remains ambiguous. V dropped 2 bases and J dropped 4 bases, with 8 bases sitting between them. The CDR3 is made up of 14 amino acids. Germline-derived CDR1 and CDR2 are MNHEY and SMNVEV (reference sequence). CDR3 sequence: CASSLKPGNEKLFF. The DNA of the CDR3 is TGTGCCAGCAGTTTAAAGCCTGGTAATGAAAAACTGTTTTTT.

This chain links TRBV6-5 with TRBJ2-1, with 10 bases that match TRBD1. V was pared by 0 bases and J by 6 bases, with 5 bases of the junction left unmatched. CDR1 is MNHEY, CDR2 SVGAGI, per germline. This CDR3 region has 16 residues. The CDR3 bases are TGTGCCAGCAGTTACTCGGGGTGGGACAGGGGCAATGAGCAGTTCTTC. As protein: CASSYSGWDRGNEQFF.

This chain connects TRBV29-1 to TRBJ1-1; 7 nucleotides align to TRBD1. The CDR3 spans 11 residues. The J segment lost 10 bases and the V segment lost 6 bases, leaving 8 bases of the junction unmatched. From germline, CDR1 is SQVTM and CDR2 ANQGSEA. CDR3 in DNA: TGCAGCGTCTCAGGGGGTTTTGGAGCTTTCTTT. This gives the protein CSVSGGFGAFF.

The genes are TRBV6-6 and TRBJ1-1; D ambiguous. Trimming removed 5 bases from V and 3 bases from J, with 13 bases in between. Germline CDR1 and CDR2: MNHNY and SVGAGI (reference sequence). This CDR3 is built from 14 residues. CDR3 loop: CASSPPDGYTEAFF. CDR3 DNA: TGTGCCAGCAGTCCACCCGACGGCTACACTGAAGCTTTCTTT.

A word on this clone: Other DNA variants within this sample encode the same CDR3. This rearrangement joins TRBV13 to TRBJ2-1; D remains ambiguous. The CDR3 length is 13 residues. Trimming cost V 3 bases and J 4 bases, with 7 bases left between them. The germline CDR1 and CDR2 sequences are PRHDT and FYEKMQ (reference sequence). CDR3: CASSLNRYNEQFF. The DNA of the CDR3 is TGTGCCAGCAGCTTGAACCGATACAATGAGCAGTTCTTC.

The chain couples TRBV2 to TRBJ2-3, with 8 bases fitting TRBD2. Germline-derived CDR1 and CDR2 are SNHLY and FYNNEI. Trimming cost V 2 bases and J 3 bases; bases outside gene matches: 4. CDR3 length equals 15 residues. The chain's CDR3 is CASSEWAGGTDTQYF. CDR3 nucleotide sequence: TGTGCCAGCAGTGAATGGGCGGGAGGAACAGATACGCAGTATTTT.

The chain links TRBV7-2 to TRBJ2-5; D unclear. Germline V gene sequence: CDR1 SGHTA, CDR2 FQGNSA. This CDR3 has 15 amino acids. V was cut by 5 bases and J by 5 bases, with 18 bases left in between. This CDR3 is CASSPQRSRRETQYF. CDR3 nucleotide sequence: TGTGCCAGCAGCCCCCAAAGGAGCCGAAGGGAGACCCAGTACTTC.

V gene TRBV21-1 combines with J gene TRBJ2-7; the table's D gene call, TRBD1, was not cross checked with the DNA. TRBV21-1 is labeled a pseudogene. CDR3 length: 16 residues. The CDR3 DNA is TGTGCCAGCAGCTTAGATTGGACCGGGACAAGCTGCGAGCAGTACTTC. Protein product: CASSLDWTGTSCEQYF.

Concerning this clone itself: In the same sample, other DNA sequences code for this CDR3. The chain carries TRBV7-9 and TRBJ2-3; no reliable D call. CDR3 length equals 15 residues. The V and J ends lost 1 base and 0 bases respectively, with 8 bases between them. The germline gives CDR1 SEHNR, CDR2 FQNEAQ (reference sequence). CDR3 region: CASSLGQTSTDTQYF. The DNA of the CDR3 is TGTGCCAGCAGCTTAGGCCAGACGAGCACAGATACGCAGTATTTT.

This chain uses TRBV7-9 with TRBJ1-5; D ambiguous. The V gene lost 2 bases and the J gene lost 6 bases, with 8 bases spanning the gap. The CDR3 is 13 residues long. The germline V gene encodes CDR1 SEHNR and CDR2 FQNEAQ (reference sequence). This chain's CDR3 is CASSLLDGQPQHF. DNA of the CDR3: TGTGCCAGCAGCTTACTTGATGGTCAGCCCCAGCATTTT. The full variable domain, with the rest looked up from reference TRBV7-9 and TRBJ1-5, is DTGVSQNPRHKITKRGQNVTFRCDPISEHNRLYWYRQTLGQGPEFLTYFQNEAQLEKSRLLSDRFSAERPKGSFSTLEIQRTEQGDSAMYLCASSLLDGQPQHFGDGTRLSIL.

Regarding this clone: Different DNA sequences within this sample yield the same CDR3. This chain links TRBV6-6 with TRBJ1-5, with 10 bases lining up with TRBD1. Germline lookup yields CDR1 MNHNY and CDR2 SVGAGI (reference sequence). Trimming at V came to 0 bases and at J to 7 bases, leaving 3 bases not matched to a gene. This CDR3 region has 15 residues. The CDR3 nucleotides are TGTGCCAGCAGTTACTCAGGACAGGGGGGGCAGCCCCAGCATTTT. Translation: CASSYSGQGGQPQHF.

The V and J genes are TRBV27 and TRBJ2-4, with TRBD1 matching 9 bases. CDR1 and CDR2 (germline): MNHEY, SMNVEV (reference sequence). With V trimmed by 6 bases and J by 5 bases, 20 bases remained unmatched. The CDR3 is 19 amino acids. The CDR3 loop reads CASSSGRRASTGGENIQYF. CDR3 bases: TGTGCCAGCAGCTCCGGCCGCCGTGCCTCCACAGGGGGCGAAAACATTCAGTACTTC.

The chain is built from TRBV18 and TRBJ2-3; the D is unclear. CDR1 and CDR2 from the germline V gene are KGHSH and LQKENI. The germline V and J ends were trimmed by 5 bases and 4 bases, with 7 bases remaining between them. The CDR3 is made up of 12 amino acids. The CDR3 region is CASSGLADTQYF. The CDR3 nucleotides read TGTGCCAGCTCAGGATTAGCAGATACGCAGTATTTT. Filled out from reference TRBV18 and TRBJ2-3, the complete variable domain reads NAGVMQNPRHLVRRRGQEARLRCSPMKGHSHVYWYRQLPEEGLKFMVYLQKENIIDESGMPKERFSAEFPKEGPSILRIQQVVRGDSAAYFCASSGLADTQYFGPGTRLTVL.

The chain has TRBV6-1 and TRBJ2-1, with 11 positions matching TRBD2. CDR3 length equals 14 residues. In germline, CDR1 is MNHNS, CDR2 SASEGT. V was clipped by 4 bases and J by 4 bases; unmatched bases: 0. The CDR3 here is CASSASGGYNEQFF. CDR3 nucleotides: TGTGCCAGCAGTGCTAGCGGGGGGTACAATGAGCAGTTCTTC.